This TCR beta chain was retrieved from a study of chemoradiotherapy in HPV16-positive cancers. This clone was seen more than once but under ten times. The germline V and J ends were trimmed by 3 bases and 0 bases, with 8 bases remaining between them. Germline lookup yields CDR1 ENHRY and CDR2 SYGVKD. CDR3 length: 14 residues. Assay used: immunoSEQ multiplex PCR; TCRdb lists only in-frame clones, some missing. The sample includes 9,000 to 15,000 clones, roughly 61% of them seen just once. Specimen collection occurred from a patient who underwent chemoradiotherapy. The V call is TRBV10-3, the J call TRBJ2-5, with D hard to call. This TCR came from a human donor with HPV-associated anogenital cancer. The CDR3 bases are TGTGCCATCAGTGAAGGAGTAAACCAAGAGACCCAGTACTTC. This translates into CAISEGVNQETQYF.